The 8 T cell receptor beta chains listed next were all sequenced from one sample in a study of T cells in Graves' hyperthyroidism and ophthalmopathy. RNA transcripts were the template for amplifying TCR beta CDR3 regions. Initially, a first-round RT-PCR of the TCR CDR3 employed the HTBI primer set. TCRdb itself ran the multiplex PCR reads through MiXCR, one entry per CDR3 protein. The profile covers some 400,000 distinct CDR3 sequences, with over 11% appearing a single time and roughly 11% taken by the ten largest. Sequencing was done on a sample of blood. All receptors come from a woman aged 55-70 years with Graves' hyperthyroidism.

This clonotype was observed many times. CDR3 loop: CSARDTTSLDADTQYF. CDR3 DNA: TGCAGTGCTAGAGATACGACTAGCCTAGACGCAGATACGCAGTATTTT. The V call is TRBV20-1, the J call TRBJ2-3; TRBD2 matches 7 bases. The V gene end was trimmed by 0 bases and the J gene end by 4 bases; junction bases not matched to a gene: 10. Per the germline V gene, CDR1 is DFQATT and CDR2 is SNEGSKA (reference sequence). This CDR3 is 16 amino acids long.

The V and J genes are TRBV5-4 and TRBJ1-1; perhaps TRBD1 as D (5 bases). Deletions cut 3 bases from V and 0 bases from J, with 12 bases between. There are 15 residues in the CDR3. Germline values: CDR1 SGHNT, CDR2 YYREEE (reference sequence). The CDR3 nucleotides are TGTGCCAGCAGCTGGGTCGGGGCTATGAACACTGAAGCTTTCTTT. It specifies CASSWVGAMNTEAFF.

This clonotype was observed at least ten times. This chain links TRBV2 with TRBJ1-2; 8 bases fit TRBD1. This CDR3 has 14 amino acids. The V gene's germline CDR1 is SNHLY and CDR2 FYNNEI. Trimming took 8 bases from V and 4 from J; bases not matched to a gene: 9. The CDR3 sequence: CASLRTGLPYGYTF. The DNA for the CDR3 is TGTGCCAGCCTGAGGACAGGGCTGCCCTATGGCTACACCTTC.

This clonotype was seen only a few times. DNA of the CDR3: TGTGCCAGCTCACCTACCTGGTTCTCTGGAAACACCATATATTTT. This gives the protein CASSPTWFSGNTIYF. The chain combines TRBV18 with TRBJ1-3, with no clear D. Germline CDR1 is KGHSH and CDR2 is LQKENI. Trimming removed 3 bases at V and 0 bases at J, with 9 bases between. The CDR3 length is 15 residues. Together with reference TRBV18 and TRBJ1-3, the CDR3 gives the full variable domain: NAGVMQNPRHLVRRRGQEARLRCSPMKGHSHVYWYRQLPEEGLKFMVYLQKENIIDESGMPKERFSAEFPKEGPSILRIQQVVRGDSAAYFCASSPTWFSGNTIYFGEGSWLTVV.

V is TRBV15 and J is TRBJ2-1, with D unclear. V was shortened by 3 bases and J by 8 bases, with 17 bases between the two germline ends. This CDR3 spans 15 amino acids. Germline V lookup: CDR1 LNHNV, CDR2 YYDKDF (reference sequence). The CDR3 spells CATSSDKWSSDEQFF. The CDR3 DNA sequence: TGTGCCACCAGCAGCGACAAATGGAGTTCCGATGAGCAGTTCTTC.

This clonotype occurred a few times. Here the CDR3 DNA reads TGTGCCATCAGTGACTCTCAGACAGGGGGCGCCGGCTACACCTTC. Encoded protein: CAISDSQTGGAGYTF. The chain joins TRBV10-3 to TRBJ1-2, with TRBD1 matching over 10 bases. Trimming took 3 bases from V and 8 from J; bases not matched to a gene: 9. This CDR3 has 15 residues. From germline, CDR1 is ENHRY and CDR2 SYGVKD.

This chain joins TRBV5-1 and TRBJ2-1; D is possibly TRBD1 (5 bases). Germline CDR1 SGHRS, CDR2 YFSETQ. Between the trimmed V and J ends, which lost 5 bases and 5 bases, there was a span of 11 bases. This CDR3 region has 13 residues. CDR3 nucleotides: TGCGCCAGCAGGGTGGGGCAACACAATGAGCAGTTCTTC. Translating gives CASRVGQHNEQFF.

The table lists this clonotype with a few counts. V is TRBV28 and J is TRBJ2-7; the D gene is possibly TRBD1 (5 bases). The V gene lost 6 bases and the J gene lost 4 bases, with 16 bases spanning the gap. Looked up from germline, CDR1 is MDHEN and CDR2 is SYDVKM. There are 14 residues in the CDR3. CDR3: CASSAWGAGYEQYF. For the CDR3, the DNA is TGTGCCAGCAGCGCTTGGGGCGCTGGGTACGAGCAGTACTTC.